These 15 T cell receptor beta chains were sequenced from one sample in a study of blood T cell repertoires in COVID-19. The data were produced by immunoSEQ multiplex PCR, yet TCRdb's version contains in-frame clones alone and is incomplete. The sample consists of about 140,000 clones, roughly four fifths of them appearing once. Sequencing used peripheral blood. All receptors come from a woman older than 75 with active or convalescent COVID-19.

This clone came up once. The V gene is TRBV3-1 (or the pseudogene TRBV3-2), the J gene TRBJ2-2; perhaps TRBD2 as D (6 bases). The CDR3 contains 19 residues. Germline V gene lookup returns CDR1 LGHDT and CDR2 YNNKEL (reference sequence). Trimming shortened V by 4 bases and J by 4 bases, and 25 bases separated the two germline ends. The CDR3 reads CASSPPRPGTGASTGELFF. CDR3 DNA sequence: TGTGCCAGCAGCCCACCTCGGCCCGGGACTGGGGCGAGCACCGGGGAGCTGTTTTTT.

The V and J genes are TRBV6-5 and TRBJ1-3; D is unclear. Germline loops: CDR1 MNHEY, CDR2 SVGAGI. Between the trimmed V and J ends, which lost 5 bases and 0 bases, there was a span of 8 bases. The CDR3 is 14 residues long. In DNA, the CDR3 is TGTGCCAGCAGTCAGACTAGCTCTGGAAACACCATATATTTT. This translates into CASSQTSSGNTIYF.

The V gene is TRBV2, the J gene TRBJ1-4; 8 nucleotides line up with TRBD1. The J segment lost 7 bases and the V segment lost 8 bases, leaving 12 bases of the junction unmatched. This CDR3 has 15 amino acids. CDR1 is SNHLY and CDR2 is FYNNEI in the germline V gene. CDR3 coding DNA: TGTGCCAGCCGCGAGCAGGGACAGGCCGGTGAAAAACTGTTTTTT. It specifies CASREQGQAGEKLFF.

The chain employs TRBV2 and TRBJ2-7; the D gene is possibly TRBD1 (5 bases). CDR3 length equals 12 residues. Deletions cut 2 bases from V and 4 bases from J, with 6 bases between. Germline CDR1 reads SNHLY; CDR2 reads FYNNEI. Written as DNA, the CDR3 is TGTGCCAGCAGTGAATCAGGGTACGAGCAGTACTTC. Translation: CASSESGYEQYF.

This chain joins TRBV7-9 and TRBJ2-2; 7 nucleotides match TRBD2. In germline, CDR1 is SEHNR, CDR2 FQNEAQ (reference sequence). This CDR3 comprises 16 residues. V trimming: 1 base; J trimming: 3 bases; junction bases outside the gene matches: 5. The CDR3 loop reads CASSLGAGFYTGELFF. In nucleotides, the CDR3 is TGTGCCAGCAGCTTAGGAGCGGGGTTTTACACCGGGGAGCTGTTTTTT.

The chain combines TRBV5-1 with TRBJ2-7; 11 bases match TRBD1. J lost 4 bases, V lost 4 bases, and 7 bases had no gene match. The CDR3 covers 15 residues. CDR1 is SGHRS and CDR2 is YFSETQ in the germline V gene. This CDR3 reads CASSHTGTGGYEQYF. The CDR3 DNA reads as TGCGCCAGCAGCCATACCGGGACAGGGGGTTACGAGCAGTACTTC. The entire variable domain, with the rest obtained from reference TRBV5-1 and TRBJ2-7, is as follows: KAGVTQTPRYLIKTRGQQVTLSCSPISGHRSVSWYQQTPGQGLQFLFEYFSETQRNKGNFPGRFSGRQFSNSRSEMNVSTLELGDSALYLCASSHTGTGGYEQYFGPGTRLTVT.

This chain joins TRBV13 and TRBJ2-1, with a tentative D call TRBD1 (6 bases). CDR1 is PRHDT, CDR2 FYEKMQ, per germline (reference sequence). The CDR3 runs 16 residues. Trimming stripped 5 bases from V and 0 bases from J, with 14 bases between. CDR3 DNA sequence: TGTGCCAGCAGCCATACGACAGGACGCTCCTACAATGAGCAGTTCTTC. It yields the protein CASSHTTGRSYNEQFF.

The rearrangement uses TRBV7-9 and TRBJ2-5; the D is unclear. From germline, CDR1 is SEHNR and CDR2 FQNEAQ (reference sequence). The CDR3 spans 13 residues. V shed 5 bases and J shed 0 bases, with 7 bases lying between them. The CDR3 bases are TGTGCCAGCAGCCCGAGGTACCAAGAGACCCAGTACTTC. This encodes CASSPRYQETQYF.

This clone has a single count. The CDR3 DNA is TGTGCCAGCAGCTTAGGGGGGACTAGCGGGGGCCATCAGTATTTT. The encoded protein is CASSLGGTSGGHQYF. The chain is built from TRBV7-8 and TRBJ2-3; 14 positions match TRBD2. J gave up 12 bases and V 1 base, and 6 bases lay outside the gene matches. Germline CDR1 reads SGHVS; CDR2 reads FQNEAQ. There are 15 residues in the CDR3. Complete variable domain (other parts from reference TRBV7-8 and TRBJ2-3): GAGVSQSPRYKVAKRGQDVALRCDPISGHVSLFWYQQALGQGPEFLTYFQNEAQLDKSGLPSDRFFAERPEGSVSTLKIQRTQQEDSAVYLCASSLGGTSGGHQYFGPGTRLTVL.

V gene TRBV28 combines with J gene TRBJ1-2; perhaps TRBD1 as D (5 bases). CDR1 is MDHEN, CDR2 SYDVKM, per germline. This CDR3 has 13 amino acids. The germline V and J ends were trimmed by 2 bases and 4 bases, with 8 bases remaining between them. DNA for the CDR3: TGTGCCAGCAGTTTACGGGGGAGCTATGGCTACACCTTC. Translation gives CASSLRGSYGYTF.

The rearrangement joins TRBV14 to TRBJ2-2; D may be TRBD2 (5 bases). This CDR3 is 14 amino acids long. V lost 2 bases and J lost 4, with 8 bases in between. Germline-derived CDR1 and CDR2 are SGHDN and FVKESK. CDR3 in DNA: TGTGCCAGCAGCCAAAAAACTAGCACCGGGGAGCTGTTTTTT. Residues: CASSQKTSTGELFF. Filled out from reference TRBV14 and TRBJ2-2, the complete variable domain reads EAGVTQFPSHSVIEKGQTVTLRCDPISGHDNLYWYRRVMGKEIKFLLHFVKESKQDESGMPNNRFLAERTGGTYSTLKVQPAELEDSGVYFCASSQKTSTGELFFGEGSRLTVL.

The chain has TRBV5-4 and TRBJ2-3; tentatively, D is TRBD1 (6 bases). The germline V and J ends were trimmed by 2 bases and 0 bases, with 7 bases remaining between them. This CDR3 is 14 amino acids long. Germline lookup yields CDR1 SGHNT and CDR2 YYREEE (reference sequence). The CDR3 is CASSFQGSTDTQYF. The CDR3 nucleotides are TGTGCCAGCAGCTTCCAGGGGAGCACAGATACGCAGTATTTT.

In this sample, this clone turned up once. The sample carries other DNA sequences with the same CDR3. V gene TRBV24-1 combines with J gene TRBJ2-2, with D unresolved. The V gene's germline CDR1 is KGHDR and CDR2 SFDVKD. V was trimmed by 5 bases and J by 1 base, leaving 7 bases between them. The CDR3 length is 14 residues. This chain's CDR3 is CATSGAVNTGELFF. DNA for the CDR3: TGTGCCACCAGTGGTGCGGTGAACACCGGGGAGCTGTTTTTT.

The V gene is TRBV5-1, the J gene TRBJ2-1; 11 bases agree with TRBD1. The germline V gene has CDR1 SGHRS and CDR2 YFSETQ. J was trimmed by 1 base and V by 2 bases; bases with no gene match: 2. The CDR3 runs to 16 residues. As DNA, the CDR3 is TGCGCCAGCAGCTTTGGGACAGGGGGGTCCTACAATGAGCAGTTCTTC. Translated: CASSFGTGGSYNEQFF.

This clone has only a few counts. The V gene is TRBV11-2, the J gene TRBJ2-5, with D possibly matching TRBD1 (5 bases). This CDR3 has 14 residues. V lost 4 bases, J lost 4 bases, and 13 bases lay in between. The V gene's germline CDR1 is SGHAT and CDR2 FQNNGV. The CDR3 region is CASSSIGQGETQYF. The CDR3 DNA reads as TGTGCCAGCAGCTCCATCGGGCAGGGAGAGACCCAGTACTTC.